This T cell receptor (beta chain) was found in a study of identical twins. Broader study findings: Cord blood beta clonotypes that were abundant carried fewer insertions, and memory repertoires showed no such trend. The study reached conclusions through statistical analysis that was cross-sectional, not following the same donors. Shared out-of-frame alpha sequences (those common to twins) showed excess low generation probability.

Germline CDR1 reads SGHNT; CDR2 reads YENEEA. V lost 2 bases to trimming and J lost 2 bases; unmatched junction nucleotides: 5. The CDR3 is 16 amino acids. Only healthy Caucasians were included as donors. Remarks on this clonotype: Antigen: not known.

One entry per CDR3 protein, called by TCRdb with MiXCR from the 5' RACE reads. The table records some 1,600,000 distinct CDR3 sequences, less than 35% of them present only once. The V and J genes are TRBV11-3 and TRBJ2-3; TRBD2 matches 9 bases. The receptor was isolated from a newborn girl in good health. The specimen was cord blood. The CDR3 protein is CASSLLRGGLTDTQYF. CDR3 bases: TGTGCCAGCAGCTTATTGCGGGGGGGCCTCACAGATACGCAGTATTTT.